This T cell receptor beta chain comes out of a study of cytomegalovirus exposure and HLA in healthy donors. As for the study in general: Out of fewer than 500 genotyped donors, 81% belonged to the Caucasian-associated ancestry cluster.

Of note for this clone: Antigen unknown.

This CDR3 is built from 17 residues. Germline V CDR1 and CDR2: LGHNA, YSLEER. The V segment lost 0 bases and the J segment 4 bases; nucleotides outside the gene matches: 8. Study-level results: As was reported, the classifier diagnosed cytomegalovirus status with high specificity and sensitivity. Later analysis placed DRB1 highest and HLA-C lowest in TCR association rates, which differed by HLA locus.

Donors in the study were healthy people who gave bone marrow. This PCR relied on a set of 60 Vbeta primers and 13 Jbeta primers. Some clones are missing from TCRdb's copy, which holds only in-frame ones; the method was immunoSEQ multiplex PCR. Among 100,000 or so clones listed, under 85% were seen once. The sample taken for sequencing was PBMCs. The clonotype was recovered from a man aged 25 to 45 in good health and CMV-seronegative. The chain employs TRBV4-3 and TRBJ2-5; 10 bases match TRBD2. The CDR3 coding sequence is TGCGCCAGCAGCCAAGATCCCGGACTAGCGGACGGAGAGACCCAGTACTTC. As protein: CASSQDPGLADGETQYF.